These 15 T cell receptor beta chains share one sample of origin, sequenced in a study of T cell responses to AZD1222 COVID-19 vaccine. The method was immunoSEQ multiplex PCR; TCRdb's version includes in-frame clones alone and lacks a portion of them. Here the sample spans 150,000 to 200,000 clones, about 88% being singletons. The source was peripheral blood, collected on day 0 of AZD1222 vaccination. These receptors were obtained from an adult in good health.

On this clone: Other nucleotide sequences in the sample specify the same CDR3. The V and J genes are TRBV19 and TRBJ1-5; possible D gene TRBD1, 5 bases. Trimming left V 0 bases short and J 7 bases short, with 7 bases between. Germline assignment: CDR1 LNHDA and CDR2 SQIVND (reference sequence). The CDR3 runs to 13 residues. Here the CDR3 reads CASSIDRGQPQHF. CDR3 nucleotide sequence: TGTGCCAGTAGTATAGATCGGGGGCAGCCCCAGCATTTT.

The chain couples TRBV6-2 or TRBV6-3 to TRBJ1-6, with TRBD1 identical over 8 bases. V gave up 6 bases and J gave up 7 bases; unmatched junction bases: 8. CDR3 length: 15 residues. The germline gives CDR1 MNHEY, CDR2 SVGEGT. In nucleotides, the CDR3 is TGTGCCAGCAGCAAGACAGGGGAGGAAAATTCACCCCTCCACTTT. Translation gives CASSKTGEENSPLHF.

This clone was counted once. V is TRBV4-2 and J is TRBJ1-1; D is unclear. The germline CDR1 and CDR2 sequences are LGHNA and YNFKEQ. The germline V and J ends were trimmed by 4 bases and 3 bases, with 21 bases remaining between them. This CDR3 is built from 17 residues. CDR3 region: CASSPLGAGLKDTEAFF. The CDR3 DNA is TGTGCCAGCAGCCCACTGGGTGCAGGTTTGAAGGACACTGAAGCTTTCTTT.

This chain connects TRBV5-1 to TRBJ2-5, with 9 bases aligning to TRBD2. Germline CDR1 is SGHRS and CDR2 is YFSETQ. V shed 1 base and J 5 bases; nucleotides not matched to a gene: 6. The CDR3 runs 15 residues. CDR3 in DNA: TGCGCCAGCAGCTTGTATCCTAGCGGGACGGAGACCCAGTACTTC. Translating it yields CASSLYPSGTETQYF. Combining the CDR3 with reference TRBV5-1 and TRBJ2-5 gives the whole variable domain KAGVTQTPRYLIKTRGQQVTLSCSPISGHRSVSWYQQTPGQGLQFLFEYFSETQRNKGNFPGRFSGRQFSNSRSEMNVSTLELGDSALYLCASSLYPSGTETQYFGPGTRLLVL.

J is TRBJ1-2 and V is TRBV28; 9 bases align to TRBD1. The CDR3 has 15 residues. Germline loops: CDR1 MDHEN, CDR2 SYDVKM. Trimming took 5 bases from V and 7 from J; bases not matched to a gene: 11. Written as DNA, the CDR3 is TGTGCCAGCAGTCCCCTTGGACAGGGGCTGGGTGGCTACACCTTC. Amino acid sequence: CASSPLGQGLGGYTF.

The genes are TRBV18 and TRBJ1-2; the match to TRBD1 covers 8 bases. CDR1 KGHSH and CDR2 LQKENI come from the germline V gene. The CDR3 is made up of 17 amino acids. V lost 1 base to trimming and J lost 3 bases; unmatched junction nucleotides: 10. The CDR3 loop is CASSPRSGPGGDYGYTF. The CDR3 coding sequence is TGTGCCAGCTCACCACGTTCCGGGCCAGGGGGCGACTATGGCTACACCTTC.

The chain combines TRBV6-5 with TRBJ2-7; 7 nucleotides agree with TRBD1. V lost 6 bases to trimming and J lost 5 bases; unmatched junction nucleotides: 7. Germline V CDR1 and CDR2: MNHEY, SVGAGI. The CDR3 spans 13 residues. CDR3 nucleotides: TGTGCCAGCAGGCACCGACAGGGTCACGAGCAGTACTTC. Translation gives CASRHRQGHEQYF.

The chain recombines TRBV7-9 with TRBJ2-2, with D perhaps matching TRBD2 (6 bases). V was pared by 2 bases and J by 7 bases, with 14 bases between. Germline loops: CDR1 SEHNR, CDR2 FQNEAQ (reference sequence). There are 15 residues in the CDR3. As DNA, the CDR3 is TGTGCCAGCAGCTTAAGCGGAGGGCCCGGCGGGGAGCTGTTTTTT. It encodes CASSLSGGPGGELFF.

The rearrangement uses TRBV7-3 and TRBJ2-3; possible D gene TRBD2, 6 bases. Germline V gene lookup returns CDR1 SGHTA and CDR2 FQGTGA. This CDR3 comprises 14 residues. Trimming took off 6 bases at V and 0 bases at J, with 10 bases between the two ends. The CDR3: CASSGLLSTDTQYF. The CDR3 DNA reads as TGTGCCAGCAGTGGACTACTTAGCACAGATACGCAGTATTTT.

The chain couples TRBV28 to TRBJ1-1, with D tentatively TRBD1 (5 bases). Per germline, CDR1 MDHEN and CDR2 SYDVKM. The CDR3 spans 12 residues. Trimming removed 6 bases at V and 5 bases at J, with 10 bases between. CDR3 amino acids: CASSLGETEAFF. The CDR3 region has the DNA TGTGCCAGCAGCTTAGGGGAAACTGAAGCTTTCTTT.

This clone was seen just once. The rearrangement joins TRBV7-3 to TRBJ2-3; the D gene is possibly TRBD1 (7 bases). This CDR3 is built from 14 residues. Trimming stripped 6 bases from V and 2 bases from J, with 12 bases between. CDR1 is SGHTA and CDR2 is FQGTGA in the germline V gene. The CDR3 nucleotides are TGTGCCAGCAGTTCAGGGGGGACCACAGATACGCAGTATTTT. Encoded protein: CASSSGGTTDTQYF.

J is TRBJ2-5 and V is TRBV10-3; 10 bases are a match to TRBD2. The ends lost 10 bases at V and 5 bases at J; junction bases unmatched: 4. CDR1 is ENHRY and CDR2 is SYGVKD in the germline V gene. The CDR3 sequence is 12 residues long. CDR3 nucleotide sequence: TGTGCCACCTCTAGCGGGGGTGAGACCCAGTACTTC. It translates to CATSSGGETQYF.

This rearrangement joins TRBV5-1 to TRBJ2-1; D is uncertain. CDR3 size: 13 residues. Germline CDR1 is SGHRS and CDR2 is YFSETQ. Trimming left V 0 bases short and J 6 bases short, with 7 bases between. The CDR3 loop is CASSLGLSNEQFF. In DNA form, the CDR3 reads TGCGCCAGCAGCTTGGGCCTGAGCAATGAGCAGTTCTTC.

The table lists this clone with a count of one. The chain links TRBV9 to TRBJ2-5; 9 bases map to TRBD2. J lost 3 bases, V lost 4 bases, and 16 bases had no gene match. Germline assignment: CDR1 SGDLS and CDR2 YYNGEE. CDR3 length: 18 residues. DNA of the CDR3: TGTGCCAGCAGCTCTACTATACCGATCGGGACTAGCAAAGAGACCCAGTACTTC. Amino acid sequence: CASSSTIPIGTSKETQYF.

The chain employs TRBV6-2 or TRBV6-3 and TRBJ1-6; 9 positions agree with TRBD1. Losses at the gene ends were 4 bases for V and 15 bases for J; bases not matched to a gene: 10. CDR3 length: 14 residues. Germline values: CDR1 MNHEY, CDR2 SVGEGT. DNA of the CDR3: TGTGCCAGCAGTTTGGACAGGGGCCGGATCGGCCTCCACTTT. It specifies CASSLDRGRIGLHF.